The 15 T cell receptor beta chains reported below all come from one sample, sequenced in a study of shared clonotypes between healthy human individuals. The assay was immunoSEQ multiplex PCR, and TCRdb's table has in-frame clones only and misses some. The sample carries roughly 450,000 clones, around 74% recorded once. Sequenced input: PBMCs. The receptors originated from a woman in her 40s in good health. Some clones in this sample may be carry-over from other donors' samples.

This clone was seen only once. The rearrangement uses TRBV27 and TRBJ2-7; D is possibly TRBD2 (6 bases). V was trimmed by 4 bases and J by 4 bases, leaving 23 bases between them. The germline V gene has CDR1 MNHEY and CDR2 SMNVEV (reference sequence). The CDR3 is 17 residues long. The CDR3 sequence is CASSSPLRGGDRYEQYF. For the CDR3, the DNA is TGTGCCAGCAGTTCCCCCCTGAGGGGAGGAGACAGATACGAGCAGTACTTC.

The CDR3 coding sequence is TGCGCCAGCAGCAACCTTGACAGGGTTGGCTACACCTTC. Protein sequence: CASSNLDRVGYTF. The chain links TRBV5-1 to TRBJ1-2, with 7 bases matching TRBD1. The ends lost 4 bases at V and 7 bases at J; junction bases unmatched: 7. Germline CDR1 SGHRS, CDR2 YFSETQ. The CDR3 loop spans 13 amino acids.

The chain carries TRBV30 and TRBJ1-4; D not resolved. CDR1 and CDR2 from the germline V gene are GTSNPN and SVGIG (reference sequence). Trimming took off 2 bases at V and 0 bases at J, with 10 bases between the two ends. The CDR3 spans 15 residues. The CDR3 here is CAWSLGPATNEKLFF. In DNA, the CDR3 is TGTGCCTGGAGTCTCGGACCTGCAACTAATGAAAAACTGTTTTTT.

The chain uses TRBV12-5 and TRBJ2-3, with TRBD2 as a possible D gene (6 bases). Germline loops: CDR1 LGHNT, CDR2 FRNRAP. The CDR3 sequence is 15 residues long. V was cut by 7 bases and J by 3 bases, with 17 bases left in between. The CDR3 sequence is CASAHGASETDTQYF. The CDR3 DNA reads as TGTGCTAGTGCCCATGGGGCTAGCGAAACAGATACGCAGTATTTT.

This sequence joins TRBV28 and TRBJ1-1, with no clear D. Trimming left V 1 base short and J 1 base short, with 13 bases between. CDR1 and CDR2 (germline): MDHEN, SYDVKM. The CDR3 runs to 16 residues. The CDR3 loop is CASSLLGLAENTEAFF. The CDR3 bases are TGTGCCAGCAGTTTATTGGGTTTGGCTGAGAACACTGAAGCTTTCTTT.

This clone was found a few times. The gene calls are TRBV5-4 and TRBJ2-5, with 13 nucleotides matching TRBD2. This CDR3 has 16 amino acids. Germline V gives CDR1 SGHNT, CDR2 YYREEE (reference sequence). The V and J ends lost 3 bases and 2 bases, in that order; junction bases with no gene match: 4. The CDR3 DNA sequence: TGTGCCAGCAGCTGGACTAGCGGGAGACGGCAAGAGACCCAGTACTTC. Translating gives CASSWTSGRRQETQYF.

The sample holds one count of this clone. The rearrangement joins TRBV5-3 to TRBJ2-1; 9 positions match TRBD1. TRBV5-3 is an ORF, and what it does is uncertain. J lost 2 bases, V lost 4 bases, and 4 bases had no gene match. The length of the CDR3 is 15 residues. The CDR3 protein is CARSHRGRTYNEQFF. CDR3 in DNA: TGTGCCAGAAGCCACAGGGGGCGGACCTACAATGAGCAGTTCTTC.

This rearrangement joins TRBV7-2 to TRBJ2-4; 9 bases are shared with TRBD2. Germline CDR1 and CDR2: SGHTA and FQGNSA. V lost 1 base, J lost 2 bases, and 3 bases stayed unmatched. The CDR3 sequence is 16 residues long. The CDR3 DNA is TGTGCCAGCAGCTTAGTGGCGGGAGGGCCCAAAAACATTCAGTACTTC. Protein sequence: CASSLVAGGPKNIQYF.

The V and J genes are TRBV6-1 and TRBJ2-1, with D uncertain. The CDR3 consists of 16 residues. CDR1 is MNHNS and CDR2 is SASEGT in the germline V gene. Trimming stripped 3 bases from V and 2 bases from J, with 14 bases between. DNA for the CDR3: TGTGCCAGCAGTGATTATGGCAGCCGTGCCTACAATGAGCAGTTCTTC. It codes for CASSDYGSRAYNEQFF.

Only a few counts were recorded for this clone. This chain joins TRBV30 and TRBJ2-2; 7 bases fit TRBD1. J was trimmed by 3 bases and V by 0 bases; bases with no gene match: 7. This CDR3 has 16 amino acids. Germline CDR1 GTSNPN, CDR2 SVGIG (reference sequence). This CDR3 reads CAWSVNRGWDTGELFF. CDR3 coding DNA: TGTGCCTGGAGTGTAAACAGGGGTTGGGACACCGGGGAGCTGTTTTTT.

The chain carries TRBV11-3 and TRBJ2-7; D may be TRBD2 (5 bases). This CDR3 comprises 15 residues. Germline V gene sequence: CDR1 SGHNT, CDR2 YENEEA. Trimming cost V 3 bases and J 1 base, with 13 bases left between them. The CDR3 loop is CASSFDPTSSYEQYF. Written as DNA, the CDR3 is TGTGCCAGCAGCTTCGACCCTACTAGTTCCTACGAGCAGTACTTC.

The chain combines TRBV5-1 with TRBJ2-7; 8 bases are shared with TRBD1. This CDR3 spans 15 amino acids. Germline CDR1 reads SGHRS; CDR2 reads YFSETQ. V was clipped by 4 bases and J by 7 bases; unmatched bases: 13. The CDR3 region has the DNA TGCGCCAGCAGCGCCGCAGGGGGCGGCATGGAGGAGCAGTACTTC. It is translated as CASSAAGGGMEEQYF.

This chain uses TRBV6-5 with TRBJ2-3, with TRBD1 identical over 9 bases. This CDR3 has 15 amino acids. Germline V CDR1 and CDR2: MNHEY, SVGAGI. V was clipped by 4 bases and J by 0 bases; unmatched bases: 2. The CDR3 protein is CASSWGTGSTDTQYF. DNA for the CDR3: TGTGCCAGCAGTTGGGGGACAGGGAGCACAGATACGCAGTATTTT.

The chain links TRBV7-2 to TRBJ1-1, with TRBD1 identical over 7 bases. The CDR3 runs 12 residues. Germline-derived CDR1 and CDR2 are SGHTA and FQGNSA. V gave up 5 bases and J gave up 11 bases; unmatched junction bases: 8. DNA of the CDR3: TGTGCCAGCAGCCCGCCGGGACAGATGGCTTTCTTT. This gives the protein CASSPPGQMAFF.

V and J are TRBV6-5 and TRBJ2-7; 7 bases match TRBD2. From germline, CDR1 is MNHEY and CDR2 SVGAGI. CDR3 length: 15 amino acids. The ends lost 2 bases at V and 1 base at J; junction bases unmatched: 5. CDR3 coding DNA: TGTGCCAGCAGTTACGGGAGGGCCCGGTCCTACGAGCAGTACTTC. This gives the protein CASSYGRARSYEQYF.